The 24 T cell receptor beta chains below were found in one sample sequenced in a study of T cell changes during pregnancy in multiple sclerosis. The table came from immunoSEQ multiplex PCR; TCRdb's copy has only in-frame clones and leaves some out. The table lists roughly 93,000 clones, over 80% of them singletons, with 2% to 2.5% in the top ten. Sequenced material: peripheral blood, taken after pregnancy. These receptors originate from a female donor with multiple sclerosis, enrolled in a pregnancy study.

V usage is TRBV5-6 and J usage is TRBJ2-3; TRBD2 aligns across 7 bases. CDR1 is SGHDT and CDR2 is YYEEEE in the germline V gene. This CDR3 has 15 residues. V lost 3 bases, J lost 5 bases, and 9 bases stayed unmatched. The CDR3 DNA follows: TGTGCCAGCAGCTCGGACTGGGGGAGGGTAGATACGCAGTATTTT. Amino acid sequence: CASSSDWGRVDTQYF.

The CDR3 spells CASSVQSGQSPGEQYF. Written as DNA, the CDR3 is TGTGCCAGCAGCGTCCAATCCGGGCAGTCCCCGGGAGAGCAGTACTTC. The chain couples TRBV9 to TRBJ2-7, with a tentative D call TRBD2 (5 bases). Germline lookup yields CDR1 SGDLS and CDR2 YYNGEE. V was pared by 2 bases and J by 7 bases, with 22 bases between. The CDR3 has 16 amino acids.

The rearrangement joins TRBV5-4 to TRBJ2-4, with TRBD2 matching over 16 bases. V shed 4 bases, J shed 2 bases, and the junction held 12 bases outside the gene matches. Germline assignment: CDR1 SGHNT and CDR2 YYREEE (reference sequence). The CDR3 is made up of 20 amino acids. The CDR3 is CASSAKPGLAGGVTKNIQYF. Written as DNA, the CDR3 is TGTGCCAGCAGCGCGAAACCGGGACTAGCGGGGGGGGTAACCAAAAACATTCAGTACTTC.

The chain joins TRBV19 to TRBJ1-6; 9 positions agree with TRBD1. CDR1 LNHDA and CDR2 SQIVND come from the germline V gene (reference sequence). This CDR3 has 15 amino acids. J lost 5 bases, V lost 6 bases, and 5 bases had no gene match. CDR3 loop: CASRQGASHNSPLHF. As DNA, the CDR3 is TGTGCCAGTAGACAGGGGGCTTCACATAATTCACCCCTCCACTTT.

The CDR3 coding sequence is TGCACCAGCAGGTTGCCGGGACTAGCGGGTGAGCAGTTCTTC. Translating gives CTSRLPGLAGEQFF. This chain connects TRBV1 to TRBJ2-1; the table's D call TRBD2 went unverified against the DNA. TRBV1 is given as a pseudogene. The CDR3 sequence is 14 residues long.

The chain links TRBV2 to TRBJ2-3; tentative D call: TRBD1 (6 bases). The CDR3 loop spans 15 amino acids. Germline loops: CDR1 SNHLY, CDR2 FYNNEI. V lost 5 bases to trimming and J lost 4 bases, with 16 bases between them. The chain's CDR3 is CASSLQGEAPDTQYF. The CDR3 DNA sequence: TGTGCCAGCAGTTTACAGGGAGAAGCGCCAGATACGCAGTATTTT.

This clone has ten or more counts. The rearrangement uses TRBV5-5 and TRBJ2-7; tentatively, D is TRBD2 (5 bases). Trimming took 4 bases from V and 0 from J, leaving 17 bases between them. Germline V gene sequence: CDR1 SGHKS, CDR2 YYEKEE (reference sequence). The CDR3 is made up of 16 amino acids. The CDR3 coding sequence is TGTGCCAGCAGCACCTTTCCCGAGGGAAGCTCCTACGAGCAGTACTTC. Translating gives CASSTFPEGSSYEQYF.

This chain uses TRBV7-9 with TRBJ1-1, with 8 bases lining up with TRBD1. The CDR3 sequence is 13 residues long. V shed 1 base, J shed 6 bases, and the junction held 1 base outside the gene matches. CDR1 is SEHNR, CDR2 FQNEAQ, per germline (reference sequence). For the CDR3, the DNA is TGTGCCAGCAGCTTAGTACAGGGGGCTGAAGCTTTCTTT. Translating gives CASSLVQGAEAFF.

The V call is TRBV2, the J call TRBJ1-2, with D tentatively TRBD1 (6 bases). Trimming stripped 3 bases from V and 4 bases from J, with 12 bases between. CDR1 and CDR2 (germline): SNHLY, FYNNEI. The CDR3 consists of 14 residues. CDR3 loop: CASSENQGSYGYTF. As DNA, the CDR3 is TGTGCCAGCAGTGAGAATCAGGGGTCCTATGGCTACACCTTC. The complete variable domain, with remaining parts taken from reference TRBV2 and TRBJ1-2, reads EPEVTQTPSHQVTQMGQEVILRCVPISNHLYFYWYRQILGQKVEFLVSFYNNEISEKSEIFDDQFSVERPDGSNFTLKIRSTKLEDSAMYFCASSENQGSYGYTFGSGTRLTVV.

The gene calls are TRBV7-2 and TRBJ2-7; 7 nucleotides agree with TRBD1. This CDR3 is built from 14 residues. Germline CDR1 SGHTA, CDR2 FQGNSA. J gave up 3 bases and V 5 bases, and 7 bases lay outside the gene matches. CDR3 sequence (DNA): TGTGCCAGCAGCCTTCAATGGGACAGCTACGAGCAGTACTTC. Its translation: CASSLQWDSYEQYF.

This chain connects TRBV27 to TRBJ1-1; D gene ambiguous. Germline lookup yields CDR1 MNHEY and CDR2 SMNVEV (reference sequence). This CDR3 is 14 amino acids long. V lost 5 bases and J lost 3, with 13 bases in between. CDR3 sequence: CASSPMYGDTEAFF. For the CDR3, the DNA is TGTGCCAGCAGTCCGATGTACGGGGACACTGAAGCTTTCTTT.

This clone was observed a single time. The chain combines TRBV5-1 with TRBJ2-2; 7 bases are shared with TRBD1. The germline V gene encodes CDR1 SGHRS and CDR2 YFSETQ. This CDR3 spans 13 amino acids. With V trimmed by 1 base and J by 6 bases, 0 bases remained unmatched. This chain's CDR3 is CASSLQGAGELFF. The DNA of the CDR3 is TGCGCCAGCAGCTTGCAGGGGGCCGGGGAGCTGTTTTTT.

The genes are TRBV5-1 and TRBJ2-3; D gene ambiguous. CDR1 is SGHRS and CDR2 is YFSETQ in the germline V gene. Trimming left V 0 bases short and J 10 bases short, with 12 bases between. The CDR3 consists of 13 residues. The CDR3, as DNA: TGCGCCAGCAGCTTGGATGCAGGCTGGTCGCAGTATTTT. Amino acids: CASSLDAGWSQYF.

The chain employs TRBV7-6 and TRBJ2-7; 8 nucleotides line up with TRBD2. Germline CDR1 and CDR2: SGHVS and FNYEAQ. V trimming: 5 bases; J trimming: 3 bases; junction bases outside the gene matches: 9. The CDR3 contains 15 residues. CDR3 loop: CASSPGGGSFYEQYF. The CDR3 coding sequence is TGTGCCAGCAGCCCGGGAGGGGGATCTTTCTACGAGCAGTACTTC.

J is TRBJ2-5 and V is TRBV2; 7 bases match TRBD2. The CDR3 has 14 residues. The germline CDR1 and CDR2 sequences are SNHLY and FYNNEI. Trimming took 8 bases from V and 2 from J; bases not matched to a gene: 8. The chain's CDR3 is CASGGGTRQETQYF. The CDR3 coding sequence is TGTGCCAGCGGGGGGGGGACTCGTCAAGAGACCCAGTACTTC. Looking up the rest from reference TRBV2 and TRBJ2-5 gives the full variable domain: EPEVTQTPSHQVTQMGQEVILRCVPISNHLYFYWYRQILGQKVEFLVSFYNNEISEKSEIFDDQFSVERPDGSNFTLKIRSTKLEDSAMYFCASGGGTRQETQYFGPGTRLLVL.

The chain combines TRBV6-1 with TRBJ1-2, with 11 bases aligning to TRBD1. J gave up 4 bases and V 1 base, and 5 bases lay outside the gene matches. Germline-derived CDR1 and CDR2 are MNHNS and SASEGT. The CDR3 has 16 residues. The CDR3 DNA sequence: TGTGCCAGCAGTGAAGGAAGGACAGGGGGCAGCTATGGCTACACCTTC. Translating it yields CASSEGRTGGSYGYTF.

A note on this clone: This CDR3 is also generated by other DNA sequences in the sample. The rearrangement joins TRBV5-5 to TRBJ1-3, with D possibly TRBD1 on 6 matching bases. CDR1 and CDR2 from the germline V gene are SGHKS and YYEKEE (reference sequence). Trimming removed 2 bases at V and 0 bases at J, with 9 bases between. This CDR3 is built from 15 residues. The DNA of the CDR3 is TGTGCCAGCAGCTTTGAGACAGGCTCTGGAAACACCATATATTTT. It specifies CASSFETGSGNTIYF. The whole variable domain, remainder taken from reference TRBV5-5 and TRBJ1-3, is DAGVTQSPTHLIKTRGQQVTLRCSPISGHKSVSWYQQVLGQGPQFIFQYYEKEERGRGNFPDRFSARQFPNYSSELNVNALLLGDSALYLCASSFETGSGNTIYFGEGSWLTVV.

The chain joins TRBV4-3 to TRBJ2-6; 9 nucleotides match TRBD1. From germline, CDR1 is LGHNA and CDR2 YSLEER. CDR3 size: 17 residues. V shed 1 base and J 2 bases; nucleotides not matched to a gene: 3. The CDR3 sequence is CASSQGDRGTGANVLTF. The CDR3 DNA reads TGCGCCAGCAGCCAAGGAGACAGGGGGACTGGGGCCAACGTCCTGACTTTC.

The chain carries TRBV5-1 and TRBJ1-4, with 10 bases fitting TRBD1. Per the germline V gene, CDR1 is SGHRS and CDR2 is YFSETQ. CDR3 length: 16 residues. V was pared by 4 bases and J by 7 bases, with 10 bases of the junction left unmatched. CDR3 loop: CASSTGQGVGIEKLFF. The CDR3 nucleotides read TGCGCCAGCAGCACCGGACAGGGGGTAGGAATTGAAAAACTGTTTTTT.

For the CDR3, the DNA is TGTGCTAGTGGTTTGGGGCTTAACACTGAAGCTTTCTTT. It translates to CASGLGLNTEAFF. The chain recombines TRBV12-5 with TRBJ1-1, with D unclear. The length of the CDR3 is 13 residues. V lost 1 base, J lost 2 bases, and 5 bases lay in between. Germline V gene sequence: CDR1 LGHNT, CDR2 FRNRAP.

This clone has only one observation. The V gene is TRBV19, the J gene TRBJ1-1; possibly TRBD1 for D (5 bases). The germline V and J ends were trimmed by 8 bases and 0 bases, with 28 bases remaining between them. CDR3 length: 19 amino acids. Germline CDR1 and CDR2: LNHDA and SQIVND (reference sequence). For the CDR3, the DNA is TGTGCCAGTGTTCCGAGGGGAAAAGCTGGAGGGTTCGTGAACACTGAAGCTTTCTTT. Translated, it gives CASVPRGKAGGFVNTEAFF. Using reference TRBV19 and TRBJ1-1 for the parts outside the CDR3, the full variable domain is DGGITQSPKYLFRKEGQNVTLSCEQNLNHDAMYWYRQDPGQGLRLIYYSQIVNDFQKGDIAEGYSVSREKKESFPLTVTSAQKNPTAFYLCASVPRGKAGGFVNTEAFFGQGTRLTVV.

This clone was counted a few times. The rearrangement links TRBV19 to TRBJ1-6; D is ambiguous. With 5 bases removed from V and 4 bases from J, the gap between germline ends came to 9 bases. CDR1 and CDR2 from the germline V gene are LNHDA and SQIVND (reference sequence). The CDR3 contains 14 residues. CDR3 sequence reads: CASSGSGYNSPLHF. The CDR3 DNA is TGTGCCAGTAGTGGGTCGGGTTATAATTCACCCCTCCACTTT.

This chain uses TRBV11-2 with TRBJ2-7; TRBD2 aligns across 7 bases. The CDR3 consists of 16 residues. After removal of 0 bases from V and 6 bases from J, the junction contained 11 bases not matched to a gene. Germline V gene lookup returns CDR1 SGHAT and CDR2 FQNNGV. The CDR3: CASSLDPGGRGSEQYF. The CDR3 DNA is TGTGCCAGCAGCTTAGATCCGGGCGGGAGAGGGAGCGAGCAGTACTTC.

The gene calls are TRBV2 and TRBJ2-6, with 7 bases fitting TRBD2. The trim removed 6 bases at V and 0 bases at J, leaving 5 bases unmatched. The CDR3 is made up of 16 amino acids. Germline V gene sequence: CDR1 SNHLY, CDR2 FYNNEI. The CDR3 DNA is TGTGCCAGCAGCCAGTCGGGGGGCTCTGGGGCCAACGTCCTGACTTTC. Residues: CASSQSGGSGANVLTF.